This TCR beta chain was sequenced for a study of shared clonotypes between healthy human individuals. General study results and limits: Read depth was anticipated to influence clonotype sharing among donors.

The length of the CDR3 is 16 residues. Per germline, CDR1 MDHEN and CDR2 SYDVKM. V lost 2 bases to trimming and J lost 4 bases, with 17 bases between them. Each subset's genomic DNA was split evenly across several immunoSEQ plates. The data were produced by immunoSEQ multiplex PCR, yet TCRdb's version contains in-frame clones alone and is incomplete. This sample has around 690,000 clones; 90% occur once, and the top ten carry 30% to 40%. Donors had no recently reported acute infections or vaccinations and were HIV-negative. Pooled CD45RO+ cells and CCR7-negative CD45RA+ TemRA cells made up CD8 memory. About this clone itself: Its matching antigen is unknown.

V usage is TRBV28 and J usage is TRBJ1-1, with D perhaps matching TRBD1 (5 bases). Material: memory CD8+ T cells from PBMCs. Subset given: CD45RO+ cells pooled with CCR7-negative TemRA cells. The receptor's source is a young man in good health. Some clones in this sample may be carry-over from other donors' samples. The CDR3, as DNA: TGTGCCAGCAGTTTAAGACAGTCCGGCGGGAGCACTGAAGCTTTCTTT. As protein: CASSLRQSGGSTEAFF.